This TCR beta chain was recovered during a study of long-term antiretroviral therapy in people with HIV. Findings of the study overall: Despite increasing after ART, diversity remained lower than that of transplant donor controls.

Running of the v3.0 immunoSEQ assay took place at survey level. Researchers set sequencing to target roughly 35,000-55,000 T-cell genomes per sample. Assay: immunoSEQ multiplex PCR; the TCRdb copy retains only in-frame clones and omits some. The repertoire holds about 33,000 clones, with over 60% as singletons. Concerning this clone: No antigen is known for it.

Prior to DNA extraction, the samples held about 1-11 million cryopreserved PBMC. The CDR3 sequence is 12 residues long. V trimming: 7 bases; J trimming: 8 bases; junction bases outside the gene matches: 6. The germline V gene has CDR1 SNHLY and CDR2 FYNNEI. The rearrangement joins TRBV2 to TRBJ1-2, with TRBD1 matching over 8 bases. The TCR comes from a woman aged 50 to 65 with HIV. The sample consisted of unsorted PBMCs, taken 2 years after starting antiretroviral therapy. In DNA, the CDR3 is TGTGCCAGCATGACAGGGGTAATAGGCTACACCTTC. Protein: CASMTGVIGYTF.